This T cell receptor (beta chain) was captured by sequencing in a study of T-cell reconstitution after alpha-beta-depleted transplantation in children. Study findings and constraints: One year after transplant, T-cell counts and diversity came mostly from newly produced T cells. High day-60 TCRbeta diversity in some patients came from surviving recipient T cells and thymic progenitors. Alpha-beta T cells present about two months after transplant were reported to originate from several hundred expanded graft clones.

CDR1 LGHNA and CDR2 YSLEER come from the germline V gene. This CDR3 has 16 amino acids. Trimming left V 0 bases short and J 7 bases short, with 19 bases between. The authors prepared the TCRbeta library with unique molecular identifiers. TCRdb analysed the PCR reads with MiXCR anew, one entry per CDR3 protein. The sample yields under 750,000 distinct CDR3 sequences, under 25% seen once. This clonotype was found a few times. Its target is not known. This specimen consisted of PBMCs, mostly from graft donor cells, obtained 360 days after TCRalphabeta/CD19-depleted stem cell transplant. The source of this sequence is a boy younger than two who had a stem cell transplant for acute myeloid leukemia, so the T cells may come from the graft donor. The chain joins TRBV4-3 to TRBJ2-7, with a possible D match to TRBD1 (6 bases). CDR3 region: CASSQDWLSRGAEQYF. CDR3 DNA: TGCGCCAGCAGCCAAGATTGGCTTTCCAGGGGCGCAGAGCAGTACTTC.